Below, 14 T cell receptor beta chains from the same sample are listed, as sequenced in a study of T cell responses to AZD1222 COVID-19 vaccine. Profiling relied on immunoSEQ multiplex PCR, and the TCRdb table lists in-frame clones only, not all of them. The data hold approximately 100,000 clones, with roughly nine tenths observed a single time. The material was peripheral blood, obtained on day 0 of AZD1222 vaccination. The source is an adult in good health.

CDR3: CASSLDGRVAGGNEQYF. The CDR3 nucleotides are TGTGCCAGCAGCTTAGACGGTAGGGTAGCGGGGGGGAACGAGCAGTACTTC. The chain carries TRBV7-2 and TRBJ2-7; TRBD2 matches 11 bases. CDR3 length equals 17 residues. The V and J ends lost 1 base and 5 bases, in that order; junction bases with no gene match: 10. CDR1 and CDR2 from the germline V gene are SGHTA and FQGNSA.

The chain combines TRBV19 with TRBJ1-6; no clear D. Trimming pared 5 bases from V and 7 bases from J, leaving 9 bases between. CDR3 size: 13 residues. CDR1 and CDR2 (germline): LNHDA, SQIVND (reference sequence). The CDR3 loop reads CASSEQRNSPLHF. Here the CDR3 DNA reads TGTGCCAGTAGTGAGCAGAGAAATTCACCCCTCCACTTT.

This clone was seen just once. The chain carries TRBV5-1 and TRBJ1-1; D is perhaps TRBD1 (5 bases). Trimming stripped 0 bases from V and 4 bases from J, with 22 bases between. Germline assignment: CDR1 SGHRS and CDR2 YFSETQ. The CDR3 is 18 amino acids. Here the CDR3 reads CASSLDPTRGLTGTEAFF. The DNA of the CDR3 is TGCGCCAGCAGCTTGGATCCAACACGGGGATTAACAGGCACTGAAGCTTTCTTT.

CDR3 nucleotides: TGCAGCGTTGAAGAAGCCGGGGTCCACAATGAGCAGTTCTTC. Translation gives CSVEEAGVHNEQFF. V usage is TRBV29-1 and J usage is TRBJ2-1; tentatively, D is TRBD2 (5 bases). This CDR3 comprises 14 residues. Germline values: CDR1 SQVTM, CDR2 ANQGSEA. V lost 0 bases and J 5 bases, leaving 11 bases between the germline ends.

The rearrangement joins TRBV18 to TRBJ2-7; the D gene is possibly TRBD2 (6 bases). CDR3 length equals 16 residues. Between the trimmed V and J ends, which lost 2 bases and 3 bases, there was a span of 17 bases. CDR1 is KGHSH and CDR2 is LQKENI in the germline V gene. CDR3 bases: TGTGCCAGCTCACCATTTCCGGGGGTACGGTTCTACGAGCAGTACTTC. It is translated as CASSPFPGVRFYEQYF.

The chain joins TRBV2 to TRBJ2-7, with unresolved D. The CDR3 has 11 residues. From germline, CDR1 is SNHLY and CDR2 FYNNEI. V shed 9 bases and J shed 0 bases, with 6 bases lying between them. The CDR3 protein is CASQSSYEQYF. CDR3 DNA: TGTGCCAGTCAAAGCTCCTACGAGCAGTACTTC.

The chain links TRBV29-1 to TRBJ1-2, with D possibly being TRBD1 (5 bases). V was trimmed by 4 bases and J by 6 bases, leaving 12 bases between them. The CDR3 extends over 12 amino acids. Germline V gene lookup returns CDR1 SQVTM and CDR2 ANQGSEA. Written as DNA, the CDR3 is TGCAGCGTTGTCCAGGGAGGGGATGGCTACACCTTC. Translated, it gives CSVVQGGDGYTF.

The chain joins TRBV6-5 to TRBJ1-5; D is undetermined. The germline V and J ends were trimmed by 0 bases and 5 bases, with 14 bases remaining between them. Germline CDR1 and CDR2: MNHEY and SVGAGI. There are 16 residues in the CDR3. As DNA, the CDR3 is TGTGCCAGCAGTTACTCGGGTGCTATTATCGATCAGCCCCAGCATTTT. The encoded protein is CASSYSGAIIDQPQHF.

The chain links TRBV5-1 to TRBJ2-3, with TRBD2 matching over 12 bases. The CDR3 length is 18 residues. The trim removed 1 base at V and 5 bases at J, leaving 11 bases unmatched. CDR1 is SGHRS, CDR2 YFSETQ, per germline. The CDR3 DNA reads TGCGCCAGCAGCTTGTCCACGACTAGCGGGGGCGTGGGAGATACGCAGTATTTT. This translates into CASSLSTTSGGVGDTQYF.

CDR3 DNA: TGTGCCAGTAAGGACAGGGGCCCCGCAACTAATGAAAAACTGTTTTTT. Translation: CASKDRGPATNEKLFF. The J gene is TRBJ1-4, the V gene TRBV19; 9 nucleotides match TRBD1. The ends lost 7 bases at V and 0 bases at J; junction bases unmatched: 6. The CDR3 is 16 amino acids. Germline V CDR1 and CDR2: LNHDA, SQIVND (reference sequence).

The chain combines TRBV13 with TRBJ1-5; 8 nucleotides line up with TRBD1. The CDR3 contains 14 residues. J lost 7 bases, V lost 5 bases, and 7 bases had no gene match. Germline-derived CDR1 and CDR2 are PRHDT and FYEKMQ (reference sequence). The CDR3 reads CASSPGGAGQPQHF. DNA for the CDR3: TGTGCCAGCAGCCCAGGGGGCGCGGGACAGCCCCAGCATTTT.

This chain connects TRBV9 to TRBJ2-1; TRBD2 is a possible D gene (6 bases). The V and J ends lost 1 base and 10 bases respectively, with 15 bases between them. The CDR3 spans 14 residues. Germline V gives CDR1 SGDLS, CDR2 YYNGEE. The CDR3 nucleotides read TGTGCCAGCAGCGTACGAGACGGACTAATAGAGCAGTTCTTC. Translated, it gives CASSVRDGLIEQFF.

The genes are TRBV11-2 and TRBJ1-5; 7 bases are a match to TRBD1. The germline CDR1 and CDR2 sequences are SGHAT and FQNNGV. CDR3 size: 15 residues. V lost 3 bases, J lost 4 bases, and 6 bases stayed unmatched. CDR3 bases: TGTGCCAGCAGCTTGGGGGACAGCCCGAATCAGCCCCAGCATTTT. It is translated as CASSLGDSPNQPQHF.

In its sample, this clone was seen once. V is TRBV5-4 and J is TRBJ1-2; D may be TRBD1 (5 bases). This CDR3 is built from 15 residues. Germline CDR1 reads SGHNT; CDR2 reads YYREEE (reference sequence). V lost 0 bases to trimming and J lost 7 bases, with 16 bases between them. CDR3 nucleotide sequence: TGTGCCAGCAGCTTGGCCGTTTCGGGGGGTCTTGGCTACACCTTC. It encodes CASSLAVSGGLGYTF.